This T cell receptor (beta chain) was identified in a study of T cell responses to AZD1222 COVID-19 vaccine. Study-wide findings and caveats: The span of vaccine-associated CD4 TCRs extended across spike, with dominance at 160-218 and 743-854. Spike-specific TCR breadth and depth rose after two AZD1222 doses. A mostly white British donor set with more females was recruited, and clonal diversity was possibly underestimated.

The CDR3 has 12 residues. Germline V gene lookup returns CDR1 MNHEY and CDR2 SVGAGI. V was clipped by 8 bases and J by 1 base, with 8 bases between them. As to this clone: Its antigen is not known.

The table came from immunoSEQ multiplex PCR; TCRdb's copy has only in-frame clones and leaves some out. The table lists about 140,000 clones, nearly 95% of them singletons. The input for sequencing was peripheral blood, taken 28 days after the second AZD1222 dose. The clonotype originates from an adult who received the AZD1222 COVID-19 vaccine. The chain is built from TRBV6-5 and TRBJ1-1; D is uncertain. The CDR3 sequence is CASGRPNTEAFF. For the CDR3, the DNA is TGTGCCAGCGGTCGCCCGAACACTGAAGCTTTCTTT.